This T cell receptor (beta chain) stems from a study of blood T cells in healthy people across ages. CDR1 SQVTM and CDR2 ANQGSEA come from the germline V gene. The V and J ends lost 3 bases and 2 bases respectively, with 20 bases between them. The CDR3 runs to 17 residues. Through a sample-barcoded 5' primer and a J-beta primer mix, a second PCR was run for about 6 to 11 cycles. One entry per CDR3 protein results from TCRdb running MiXCR on the 5' RACE reads. The data show about 1.5 million distinct CDR3 sequences, with roughly 40% seen just once and 6.5% to 10% held by the top ten. Sequencing was performed on blood. The receptor was isolated from a woman in her late teens or twenties in good health. The chain recombines TRBV29-1 with TRBJ2-1, with a weak D call TRBD2 (6 bases). The CDR3 loop reads CSVDGSDQLLTYNEQFF. The CDR3 DNA follows: TGCAGCGTTGACGGGAGCGACCAGCTACTAACCTACAATGAGCAGTTCTTC.